This TCR beta chain was sequenced in a study of blood T cell repertoires in COVID-19. This CDR3 is 12 amino acids long. TCRdb's table, derived via immunoSEQ multiplex PCR, lists solely in-frame clones and lacks some. The data hold about 240,000 clones, with roughly 90% observed a single time. The genes are TRBV21-1 and TRBJ2-7; the table names TRBD1, a call not compared with the DNA. TRBV21-1 constitutes a pseudogene. What was sequenced was PBMCs or T cells enriched from blood (not recorded which). This sequence originates from a woman aged 30 to 39 who had recovered from COVID-19. DNA of the CDR3: TGTGCCAGCACTCAGGGGCGACGCGAGCAGTACTTC. This translates into CASTQGRREQYF.